Below, 11 T cell receptor beta chains from the same sample are listed, as sequenced in a study of T cells after yellow fever vaccination. TCRdb passed the 5' RACE reads through MiXCR, listing each CDR3 protein once. The data show a few hundred thousand distinct CDR3 sequences, roughly 6.8% seen once. The source was PBMCs, collected roughly 46 days after the first yellow fever vaccination. These receptors originate from a man aged 18 to 29 who received the YFV17D yellow fever vaccine.

This clonotype appeared many times. The chain recombines TRBV24-1 with TRBJ2-3; no clear D. This CDR3 has 14 residues. The germline V gene has CDR1 KGHDR and CDR2 SFDVKD. V lost 7 bases to trimming and J lost 1 base, with 11 bases between them. In DNA form, the CDR3 reads TGTGCCACCAGAGGCGCGCAGGGCACAGATACGCAGTATTTT. This codes for CATRGAQGTDTQYF.

This clonotype turned up a few times. The rearrangement uses TRBV7-3 and TRBJ1-2; unclear D gene. The germline V gene encodes CDR1 SGHTA and CDR2 FQGTGA. This CDR3 is built from 14 residues. The V and J ends lost 1 base and 4 bases respectively, with 10 bases between them. CDR3 DNA sequence: TGTGCCAGCAGCTTAAAGCCGGGGTCCTATGGCTACACCTTC. It yields the protein CASSLKPGSYGYTF. The entire variable domain, with the rest obtained from reference TRBV7-3 and TRBJ1-2, is as follows: GAGVSQTPSNKVTEKGKYVELRCDPISGHTALYWYRQSLGQGPEFLIYFQGTGAADDSGLPNDRFFAVRPEGSVSTLKIQRTERGDSAVYLCASSLKPGSYGYTFGSGTRLTVV.

This clonotype was detected many times. This chain links TRBV12-3 or TRBV12-4 with TRBJ2-7, with D maybe TRBD2 (7 bases). This CDR3 has 15 amino acids. V gave up 2 bases and J gave up 6 bases, with 17 bases separating them. The CDR3 protein is CASSLWGRGSGEQYV. The CDR3 nucleotides are TGTGCCAGCAGTTTATGGGGGAGGGGGTCTGGCGAGCAGTACGTC.

This clonotype was found many times. The V gene is TRBV5-6, the J gene TRBJ1-2; D gene ambiguous. V was pared by 4 bases and J by 4 bases, with 11 bases between. The germline V gene encodes CDR1 SGHDT and CDR2 YYEEEE. This CDR3 is 13 amino acids long. The CDR3 bases are TGTGCCAGCAGCAGACGGCCGGGCTATGGCTACACCTTC. Amino acid sequence: CASSRRPGYGYTF. Full variable domain (missing parts from reference TRBV5-6 and TRBJ1-2): DAGVTQSPTHLIKTRGQQVTLRCSPKSGHDTVSWYQQALGQGPQFIFQYYEEEERQRGNFPDRFSGHQFPNYSSELNVNALLLGDSALYLCASSRRPGYGYTFGSGTRLTVV.

This clonotype has more than one count but fewer than ten. J is TRBJ2-2 and V is TRBV7-8, with D perhaps TRBD2 (6 bases). Germline CDR1 reads SGHVS; CDR2 reads FQNEAQ. The CDR3 consists of 18 residues. Trimming removed 3 bases from V and 6 bases from J, with 23 bases in between. This CDR3 is CASSFNVGRLEAPGELFF. The CDR3 coding sequence is TGTGCCAGCAGCTTTAATGTGGGGAGACTAGAGGCCCCCGGGGAGCTGTTTTTT.

The rearrangement links TRBV3-1 to TRBJ2-7; D not resolved. Germline V lookup: CDR1 LGHDT, CDR2 YNNKEL (reference sequence). The CDR3 extends over 16 amino acids. V was trimmed by 4 bases and J by 0 bases, leaving 16 bases between them. Written as DNA, the CDR3 is TGTGCCAGCAGCCCCTATCGACAACTGAGCTCCTACGAGCAGTACGTC. Translation gives CASSPYRQLSSYEQYV.

The chain couples TRBV7-2 to TRBJ1-3; 8 nucleotides line up with TRBD1. The CDR3 has 15 amino acids. Germline V gene data show CDR1 as SGHTA and CDR2 as FQGNSA. J was trimmed by 4 bases and V by 5 bases; bases with no gene match: 7. CDR3 DNA sequence: TGTGCCAGCAGCCGTCAGGGGGCTCTGGGAAACACCATATATTTT. It specifies CASSRQGALGNTIYF.

This clonotype was detected only a few times. V is TRBV9 and J is TRBJ2-4; the match to TRBD2 covers 11 bases. Germline V gene sequence: CDR1 SGDLS, CDR2 YYNGEE. The CDR3 length is 14 residues. The junction had 1 base not matched to a gene; V was cut back by 3 bases and J by 5 bases. The CDR3 protein is CASSAGLAENIQYF. The CDR3 coding sequence is TGTGCCAGCAGCGCGGGACTAGCGGAAAACATTCAGTACTTC.

The chain carries TRBV3-1 and TRBJ2-1, with 7 positions matching TRBD1. The germline V gene has CDR1 LGHDT and CDR2 YNNKEL (reference sequence). This CDR3 comprises 13 residues. V dropped 4 bases and J dropped 13; count of bases not matched to a gene: 10. The CDR3 sequence is CASSPQRQGGQFF. In nucleotides, the CDR3 is TGTGCCAGCAGCCCCCAAAGACAGGGTGGCCAGTTCTTC.

This clonotype showed up many times. This chain connects TRBV4-1 to TRBJ2-4; possible D gene TRBD2, 6 bases. V lost 1 base, J lost 9 bases, and 19 bases lay in between. Germline CDR1 is MGHRA and CDR2 is YSYEKL. The CDR3 spans 16 residues. CDR3 residues: CASSQGRDKVVGIQYF. The DNA for the CDR3 is TGCGCCAGCAGCCAAGGGAGGGATAAGGTAGTCGGCATTCAGTACTTC.

CDR3 nucleotide sequence: TGCGCCAGCAGCCAGGAGAATTCACCCCTCCACTTT. It yields the protein CASSQENSPLHF. The rearrangement links TRBV4-1 to TRBJ1-6; D is uncertain. V lost 3 bases, J lost 7 bases, and 4 bases lay in between. CDR1 and CDR2 (germline): MGHRA, YSYEKL. The CDR3 has 12 amino acids.